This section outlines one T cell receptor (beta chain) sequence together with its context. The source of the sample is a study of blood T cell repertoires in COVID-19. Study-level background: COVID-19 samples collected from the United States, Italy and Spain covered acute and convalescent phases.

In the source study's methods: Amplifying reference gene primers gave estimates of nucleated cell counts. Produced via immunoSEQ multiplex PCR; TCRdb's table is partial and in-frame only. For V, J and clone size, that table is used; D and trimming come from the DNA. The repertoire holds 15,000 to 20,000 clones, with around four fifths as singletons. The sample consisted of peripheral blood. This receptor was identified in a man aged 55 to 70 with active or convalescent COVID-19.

Here the CDR3 DNA reads TGTGCCAGCAGTTACTCGACCGGACAGGGCACTGAAGCTTTCTTT. Protein product: CASSYSTGQGTEAFF. This chain joins TRBV6-5 and TRBJ1-1; 8 nucleotides align to TRBD1. Germline V gene lookup returns CDR1 MNHEY and CDR2 SVGAGI. This CDR3 is built from 15 residues. Trimming took 0 bases from V and 4 from J; bases not matched to a gene: 4.